This is a list of T cell receptor beta chains from one sample in a study of blood T cell repertoires in COVID-19. The repertoire was sequenced with immunoSEQ multiplex PCR; TCRdb's copy has only in-frame clones and lacks some. Here the sample spans roughly 150,000 clones, approximately 85% being singletons. Sequencing was performed on peripheral blood. These receptors were collected from a woman older than 75 with COVID-19, enrolled during active disease. CDR3s include the opening cysteine and the closing phenylalanine or tryptophan. The D gene is left open where the match is weak. Clone size is stated in some rows and not others, as once, few, many or a class when expanded.

- | few | TRBJ1-2 | TRBV5-1 | CASSLGSGQNYGYTF | TGCGCCAGCAGCTTGGGGTCAGGACAGAACTATGGCTACACCTTC
TRBD1 | - | TRBJ2-1 | TRBV2 | CASSGQGFEQFF | TGTGCCAGCAGTGGACAGGGGTTTGAGCAGTTCTTC
- | - | TRBJ1-3 | TRBV10-2 | CASVSSGNTIYF | TGCGCCAGCGTCAGTTCGGGAAACACCATATATTTT
TRBD1 | once | TRBJ2-7 | TRBV25-1 | CASSGDRGTYEQYF | TGTGCCAGCAGTGGCGACAGGGGCACCTACGAGCAGTACTTC
TRBD1 | - | TRBJ1-5 | TRBV10-3 | CASQGNSNQPQHF | TGTGCCTCACAGGGGAATAGCAATCAGCCCCAGCATTTT
TRBD1 | - | TRBJ2-7 | TRBV18 | CASSPFQSGQGPYEQYF | TGTGCCAGCTCTCCCTTTCAGTCGGGACAGGGTCCTTACGAGCAGTACTTC
TRBD1 | - | TRBJ2-1 | TRBV6-5 | CASSQDRVYNEQFF | TGTGCCAGCAGCCAGGACAGGGTCTACAATGAGCAGTTCTTC
- | few | TRBJ1-5 | TRBV2 | CASTPAERQPQHF | TGTGCCAGCACCCCGGCGGAACGGCAGCCCCAGCATTTT
- | - | TRBJ2-2 | TRBV11-3 | CASSLAPTSTGELFF | TGTGCCAGCAGCTTAGCCCCAACATCGACCGGGGAGCTGTTTTTT
- | - | TRBJ2-7 | TRBV9 | CASGEVNSYEQYF | TGTGCCAGCGGGGAGGTTAACTCCTACGAGCAGTACTTC
TRBD1 | - | TRBJ2-7 | TRBV27 | CASSLWGQSYEQYF | TGTGCCAGCAGTTTATGGGGACAGTCCTACGAGCAGTACTTC
TRBD1 | once | TRBJ2-3 | TRBV5-6 | CATRQGGTDTQYF | TGTGCCACCAGACAGGGCGGGACAGATACGCAGTATTTT
- | - | TRBJ1-2 | TRBV29-1 | CSVEDTGSYGYTF | TGCAGCGTTGAAGACACAGGGTCTTATGGCTACACCTTC
- | once | TRBJ2-7 | TRBV18 | CASSPTGREQYF | TGTGCCAGCTCACCAACAGGGAGAGAGCAGTACTTC
- | - | TRBJ2-7 | TRBV7-8 | CASSLRLRQTYEQYF | TGTGCCAGCAGCTTACGTCTGAGGCAGACCTACGAGCAGTACTTC
- | - | TRBJ1-1 | TRBV28 | CASRWGDTEAFF | TGTGCCAGCCGTTGGGGGGACACTGAAGCTTTCTTT
- | once | TRBJ1-4 | TRBV4-3 | CASSQVATNEKLFF | TGCGCCAGCAGCCAAGTAGCAACTAATGAAAAACTGTTTTTT
TRBD1 | once | TRBJ2-7 | TRBV7-9 | CASSLLPGQGGEQYF | TGTGCCAGCAGCCTACTGCCGGGACAGGGTGGAGAGCAGTACTTC
- | - | TRBJ1-4 | TRBV7-9 | CASSPSGIGEKLFF | TGTGCCAGCAGCCCCTCAGGAATTGGGGAAAAACTGTTTTTT
- | - | TRBJ2-1 | TRBV7-6 | CASSVGGQRRWNEQFF | TGTGCCAGCAGCGTCGGGGGGCAGCGGCGATGGAATGAGCAGTTCTTC
- | - | TRBJ1-3 | TRBV7-8 | CASSSTVLGNTIYF | TGTGCCAGCAGCTCGACAGTCCTCGGAAACACCATATATTTT
TRBD2 | - | TRBJ2-2 | TRBV9 | CASSPQRGGTGELFF | TGTGCCAGCAGCCCCCAGCGGGGGGGTACCGGGGAGCTGTTTTTT
TRBD1 | - | TRBJ1-2 | TRBV25-1 | CASSERDSYGYTF | TGTGCCAGCAGTGAACGGGACAGCTATGGCTACACCTTC
- | - | TRBJ1-1 | TRBV27 | CASSIQENTEAFF | TGTGCCAGCAGCATCCAGGAGAACACTGAAGCTTTCTTT
TRBD1 | - | TRBJ1-5 | TRBV18 | CASSVGQGNDQPQHF | TGTGCCAGCTCAGTAGGACAGGGGAATGATCAGCCCCAGCATTTT
TRBD1 | - | TRBJ1-2 | TRBV3-1/TRBV3-2 | CASRSPGTAYGYTF | TGTGCCAGCAGGAGTCCCGGGACAGCTTATGGCTACACCTTC